What follows are 18 T cell receptor beta chains derived from one specimen sequenced in a study of blood T cell repertoires in COVID-19. Using immunoSEQ multiplex PCR, the repertoire was profiled, and TCRdb retains in-frame clones only, with some absent. The sample yields a few hundred thousand clones, 82% seen once. Sequencing was carried out using PBMCs or T cells enriched from blood (not recorded which). Receptor source: a woman aged 55-70 years who had recovered from COVID-19.

A single count supports this clone. The chain uses TRBV7-2 and TRBJ2-1; possibly TRBD1 for D (6 bases). This CDR3 has 16 residues. The V end was cut by 5 bases, the J end by 0 bases, with 14 bases between. The V gene's germline CDR1 is SGHTA and CDR2 FQGNSA. CDR3 coding DNA: TGTGCCAGCAGCCCTCAGGGGAAGGGCTCCTACAATGAGCAGTTCTTC. Translating it yields CASSPQGKGSYNEQFF. Looking up the rest from reference TRBV7-2 and TRBJ2-1 gives the full variable domain: GAGVSQSPSNKVTEKGKDVELRCDPISGHTALYWYRQSLGQGLEFLIYFQGNSAPDKSGLPSDRFSAERTGGSVSTLTIQRTQQEDSAVYLCASSPQGKGSYNEQFFGPGTRLTVL.

The CDR3 nucleotides are TGTGCCAGCAGCTTAGGAGAGGGTTATGGCTACACCTTC. It codes for CASSLGEGYGYTF. The V gene is TRBV7-9, the J gene TRBJ1-2; D unclear. The CDR3 has 13 amino acids. Germline CDR1 reads SEHNR; CDR2 reads FQNEAQ (reference sequence). The V and J ends lost 1 base and 5 bases respectively, with 8 bases between them.

The V call is TRBV30, the J call TRBJ2-5, with 9 positions matching TRBD2. The V gene end was trimmed by 1 base and the J gene end by 4 bases; junction bases not matched to a gene: 7. The V gene's germline CDR1 is GTSNPN and CDR2 SVGIG (reference sequence). This CDR3 is built from 15 residues. The CDR3 bases are TGTGCCTGGAGTGGTGGTAGCGGGAGAAGAGAGACCCAGTACTTC. It is translated as CAWSGGSGRRETQYF.

This chain uses TRBV6-5 with TRBJ1-6; possibly TRBD1 for D (6 bases). V shed 7 bases and J shed 10 bases, with 17 bases lying between them. Germline CDR1 MNHEY, CDR2 SVGAGI. This CDR3 contains 14 residues. CDR3 region: CASTGLRGGSPLHF. In DNA form, the CDR3 reads TGTGCCAGCACGGGCCTCAGGGGCGGGTCACCCCTCCACTTT.

The V call is TRBV25-1, the J call TRBJ1-1; D gene unclear. Germline-derived CDR1 and CDR2 are MGHDK and SYGVNS. CDR3 size: 13 residues. Trimming took 0 bases from V and 4 from J, leaving 6 bases between them. CDR3 region: CASSEYRGTEAFF. CDR3 in DNA: TGTGCCAGCAGTGAATATCGGGGCACTGAAGCTTTCTTT.

The chain couples TRBV7-2 to TRBJ2-7; 9 bases are shared with TRBD1. CDR3 length: 14 amino acids. Germline V CDR1 and CDR2: SGHTA, FQGNSA. The J segment lost 6 bases and the V segment lost 3 bases, leaving 6 bases of the junction unmatched. In nucleotides, the CDR3 is TGTGCCAGCAGCTTTCCGGGACAGGGCCGCGAGCAGTACTTC. This sequence encodes CASSFPGQGREQYF.

The J gene is TRBJ1-4, the V gene TRBV27; D call uncertain. The CDR3 spans 16 residues. Germline CDR1 reads MNHEY; CDR2 reads SMNVEV (reference sequence). V was clipped by 0 bases and J by 7 bases, with 15 bases between them. CDR3: CASSLSWGVAAEKLFF. CDR3 in DNA: TGTGCCAGCAGTTTATCGTGGGGAGTCGCGGCTGAAAAACTGTTTTTT.

This chain uses TRBV5-6 with TRBJ2-5; 12 bases are a match to TRBD2. CDR1 and CDR2 (germline): SGHDT, YYEEEE. This CDR3 comprises 16 residues. The ends lost 3 bases at V and 1 base at J; junction bases unmatched: 4. CDR3 sequence (DNA): TGTGCCAGCAGCTCGACTAGCGGGGGAACCCAAGAGACCCAGTACTTC. Protein sequence: CASSSTSGGTQETQYF.

V usage is TRBV3-1 (or the pseudogene TRBV3-2) and J usage is TRBJ2-1, with 9 bases aligning to TRBD2. Germline lookup yields CDR1 LGHDT and CDR2 YNNKEL (reference sequence). The length of the CDR3 is 16 residues. V lost 1 base and J lost 3; bases outside the gene matches: 4. CDR3 nucleotide sequence: TGTGCCAGCAGCCAAGGGCGGGGGGGCTTCTACAATGAGCAGTTCTTC. Translating gives CASSQGRGGFYNEQFF.

Turning to this clone: The identical CDR3 is also encoded by other nucleotide sequences in the sample. The V gene is TRBV12-3 or TRBV12-4, the J gene TRBJ2-1; D is uncertain. The ends were cut back, 1 base at V and 6 bases at J, with 4 bases in the middle. This CDR3 has 12 amino acids. The CDR3 nucleotides read TGTGCCAGCAGTTTAGTTCGCAATGAGCAGTTCTTC. This gives the protein CASSLVRNEQFF.

The chain combines TRBV28 with TRBJ2-5; 9 positions match TRBD2. V gave up 6 bases and J gave up 5 bases; unmatched junction bases: 7. This CDR3 has 14 residues. The V gene's germline CDR1 is MDHEN and CDR2 SYDVKM. Here the CDR3 DNA reads TGTGCCAGCAGAGGTAGCGGGGGTTTGGAGACCCAGTACTTC. It specifies CASRGSGGLETQYF.

The chain has TRBV5-4 and TRBJ1-2, with TRBD1 as a possible D gene (6 bases). Germline loops: CDR1 SGHNT, CDR2 YYREEE (reference sequence). Trimming took off 2 bases at V and 10 bases at J, with 12 bases between the two ends. This CDR3 has 12 residues. The CDR3 coding sequence is TGTGCCAGCAGCTTAATACAGGGAGCCTACACCTTC. It encodes CASSLIQGAYTF.

This sequence joins TRBV18 and TRBJ1-1; 7 bases map to TRBD1. Germline CDR1 and CDR2: KGHSH and LQKENI. The CDR3 runs to 14 residues. Trimming removed 2 bases from V and 5 bases from J; junction bases left unmatched: 5. The CDR3 is CASSPFTGETEAFF. The CDR3 coding sequence is TGTGCCAGCTCACCATTTACAGGGGAAACTGAAGCTTTCTTT.

The chain is built from TRBV5-1 and TRBJ1-2; the D gene is possibly TRBD1 (6 bases). Germline V lookup: CDR1 SGHRS, CDR2 YFSETQ. V lost 4 bases, J lost 4 bases, and 14 bases lay in between. This CDR3 has 14 amino acids. CDR3 sequence (DNA): TGCGCCAGCAGCGTCGGGACAAACATCTATGGCTACACCTTC. It codes for CASSVGTNIYGYTF.

The chain is built from TRBV7-2 and TRBJ2-1; D might be TRBD1 (5 bases). The CDR3 runs 14 residues. Germline V gene sequence: CDR1 SGHTA, CDR2 FQGNSA. V lost 3 bases and J 7 bases, leaving 13 bases between the germline ends. CDR3 sequence: CASSLAQGRNEQFF. For the CDR3, the DNA is TGTGCCAGCAGCTTGGCCCAGGGAAGGAATGAGCAGTTCTTC.

V gene TRBV12-3 or TRBV12-4 combines with J gene TRBJ2-5, with a tentative D call TRBD1 (5 bases). V was trimmed by 3 bases and J by 5 bases, leaving 10 bases between them. CDR3 length equals 13 residues. As DNA, the CDR3 is TGTGCCAGCAGTTTTGGGGCCGCTGAGACCCAGTACTTC. Its translation: CASSFGAAETQYF.

V gene TRBV28 combines with J gene TRBJ1-1; D possibly corresponds to TRBD1 (5 bases). The V end lost 4 bases, the J end lost 4 bases, and 16 bases lay between the germline ends. Germline V gives CDR1 MDHEN, CDR2 SYDVKM. CDR3 length: 15 amino acids. The CDR3 spells CASSSPGEGATEAFF. CDR3 nucleotide sequence: TGTGCCAGCAGTTCCCCGGGAGAAGGGGCCACTGAAGCTTTCTTT.

The chain has TRBV11-2 and TRBJ1-3, with D perhaps matching TRBD1 (6 bases). V was clipped by 3 bases and J by 0 bases, with 9 bases between them. The CDR3 runs 15 residues. Looked up from germline, CDR1 is SGHAT and CDR2 is FQNNGV. DNA for the CDR3: TGTGCCAGCAGCTTTTTCAGGGGCTCTGGAAACACCATATATTTT. Encoded protein: CASSFFRGSGNTIYF.